This T cell receptor beta chain originates from a study of shared T cell receptors in the human thymus. V dropped 0 bases and J dropped 8 bases, with 10 bases sitting between them. The CDR3 is 13 amino acids. From germline, CDR1 is SGHAT and CDR2 FQNNGV. The data were produced by immunoSEQ multiplex PCR, yet TCRdb's version contains in-frame clones alone and is incomplete. The sample has hundreds of thousands of clones, approximately 87% seen once. This sample also belongs to another study, concerning human thymus T cells. That work adds: Resections obtained during corrective heart surgery supplied the thymus tissue. V and J gene usage appeared biased in thymic and blood repertoires.

Material for sequencing was thymocytes. The TCR sequence derives from a boy in the first two years of life with a congenital heart defect. The genes are TRBV11-2 and TRBJ1-2; D might be TRBD1 (6 bases). CDR3 sequence (DNA): TGTGCCAGCAGCTTAGATGGCAGGGGCGGCTACACCTTC. Translated, it gives CASSLDGRGGYTF.